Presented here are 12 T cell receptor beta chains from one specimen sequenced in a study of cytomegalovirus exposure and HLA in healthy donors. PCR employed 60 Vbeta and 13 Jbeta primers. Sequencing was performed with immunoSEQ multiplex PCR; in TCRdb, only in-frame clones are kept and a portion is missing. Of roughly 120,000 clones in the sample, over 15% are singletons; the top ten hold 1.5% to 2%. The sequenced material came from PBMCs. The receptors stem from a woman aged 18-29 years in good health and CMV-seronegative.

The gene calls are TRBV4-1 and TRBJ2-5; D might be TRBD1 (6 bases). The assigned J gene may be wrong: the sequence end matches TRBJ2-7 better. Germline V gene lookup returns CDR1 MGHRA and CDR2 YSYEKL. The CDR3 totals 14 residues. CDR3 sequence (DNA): TGCGCCAGCAGCCATCTGGGGGCGGGTTACGAGCAGTACTTC. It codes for CASSHLGAGYEQYF.

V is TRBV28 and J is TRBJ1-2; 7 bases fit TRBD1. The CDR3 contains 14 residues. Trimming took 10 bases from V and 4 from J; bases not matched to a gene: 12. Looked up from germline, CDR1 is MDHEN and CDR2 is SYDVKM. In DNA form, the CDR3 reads TGTGCCACCACCTCGACAGGGCCTACCTATGGCTACACCTTC. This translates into CATTSTGPTYGYTF.

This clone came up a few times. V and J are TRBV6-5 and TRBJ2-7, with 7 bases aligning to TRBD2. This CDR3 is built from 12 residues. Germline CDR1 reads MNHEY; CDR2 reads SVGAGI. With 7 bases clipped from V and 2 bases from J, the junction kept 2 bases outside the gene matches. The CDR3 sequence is CASTGTTYEQYF. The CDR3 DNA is TGTGCCAGCACCGGGACTACCTACGAGCAGTACTTC.

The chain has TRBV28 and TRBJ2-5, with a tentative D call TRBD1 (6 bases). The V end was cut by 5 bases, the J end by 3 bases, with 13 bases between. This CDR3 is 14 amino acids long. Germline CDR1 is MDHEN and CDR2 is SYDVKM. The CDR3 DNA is TGTGCCAGCAGTGCCGTAGGGGGAGAAGAGACCCAGTACTTC. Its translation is CASSAVGGEETQYF.

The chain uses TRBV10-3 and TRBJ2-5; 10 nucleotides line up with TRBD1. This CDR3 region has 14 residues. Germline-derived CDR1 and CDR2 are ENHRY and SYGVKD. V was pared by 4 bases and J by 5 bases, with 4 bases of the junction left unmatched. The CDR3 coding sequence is TGTGCCATCAGTGGGGGACAGGGGAGGGAGACCCAGTACTTC. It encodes CAISGGQGRETQYF.

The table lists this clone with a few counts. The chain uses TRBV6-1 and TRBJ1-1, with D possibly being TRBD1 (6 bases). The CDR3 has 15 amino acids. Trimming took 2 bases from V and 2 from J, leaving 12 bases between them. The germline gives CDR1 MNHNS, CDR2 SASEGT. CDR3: CASSESGQRNTEAFF. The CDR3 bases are TGTGCCAGCAGTGAATCTGGACAGAGAAACACTGAAGCTTTCTTT.

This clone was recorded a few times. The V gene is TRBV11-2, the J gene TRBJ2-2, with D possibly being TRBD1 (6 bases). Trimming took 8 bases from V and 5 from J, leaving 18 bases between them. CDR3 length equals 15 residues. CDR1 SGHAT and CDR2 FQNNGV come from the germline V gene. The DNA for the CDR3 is TGTGCCAGCGTAATAGGGGGATCGAGAACCGGGGAGCTGTTTTTT. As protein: CASVIGGSRTGELFF. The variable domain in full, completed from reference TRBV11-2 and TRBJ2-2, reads EAGVAQSPRYKIIEKRQSVAFWCNPISGHATLYWYQQILGQGPKLLIQFQNNGVVDDSQLPKDRFSAERLKGVDSTLKIQPAKLEDSAVYLCASVIGGSRTGELFFGEGSRLTVL.

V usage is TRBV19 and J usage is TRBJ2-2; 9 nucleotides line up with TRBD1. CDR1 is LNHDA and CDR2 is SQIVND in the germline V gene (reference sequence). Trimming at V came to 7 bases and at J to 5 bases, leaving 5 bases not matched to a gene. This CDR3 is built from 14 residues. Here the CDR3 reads CASKGTGSTGELFF. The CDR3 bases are TGTGCCAGTAAGGGGACAGGGAGTACCGGGGAGCTGTTTTTT. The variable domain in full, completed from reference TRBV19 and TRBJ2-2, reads DGGITQSPKYLFRKEGQNVTLSCEQNLNHDAMYWYRQDPGQGLRLIYYSQIVNDFQKGDIAEGYSVSREKKESFPLTVTSAQKNPTAFYLCASKGTGSTGELFFGEGSRLTVL.

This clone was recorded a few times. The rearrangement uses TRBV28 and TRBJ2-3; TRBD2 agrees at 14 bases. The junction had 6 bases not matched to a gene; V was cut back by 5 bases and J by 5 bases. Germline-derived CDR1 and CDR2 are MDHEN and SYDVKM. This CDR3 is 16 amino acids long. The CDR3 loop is CASSPGLAGVKDTQYF. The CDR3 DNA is TGTGCCAGCAGTCCGGGACTAGCGGGAGTTAAAGATACGCAGTATTTT.

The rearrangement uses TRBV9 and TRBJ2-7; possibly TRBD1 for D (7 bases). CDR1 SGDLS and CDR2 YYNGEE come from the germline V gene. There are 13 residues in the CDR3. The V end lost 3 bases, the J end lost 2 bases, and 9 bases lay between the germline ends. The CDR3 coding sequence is TGTGCCAGCAGCGGCGGGACAGCCTACGAGCAGTACTTC. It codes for CASSGGTAYEQYF.

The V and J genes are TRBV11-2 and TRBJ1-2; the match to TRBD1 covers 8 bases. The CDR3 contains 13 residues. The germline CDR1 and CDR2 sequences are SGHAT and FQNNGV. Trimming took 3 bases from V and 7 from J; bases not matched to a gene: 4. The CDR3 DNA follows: TGTGCCAGCAGCTTCGGCAGGGGGCTTGGCTACACCTTC. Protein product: CASSFGRGLGYTF.

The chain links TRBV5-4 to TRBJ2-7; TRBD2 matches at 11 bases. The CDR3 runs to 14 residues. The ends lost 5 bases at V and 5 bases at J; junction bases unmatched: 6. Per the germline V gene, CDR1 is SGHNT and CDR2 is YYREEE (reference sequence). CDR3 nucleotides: TGTGCCAGCAGTGGAGAGACTAGCGGGAACGAGCAGTACTTC. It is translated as CASSGETSGNEQYF.